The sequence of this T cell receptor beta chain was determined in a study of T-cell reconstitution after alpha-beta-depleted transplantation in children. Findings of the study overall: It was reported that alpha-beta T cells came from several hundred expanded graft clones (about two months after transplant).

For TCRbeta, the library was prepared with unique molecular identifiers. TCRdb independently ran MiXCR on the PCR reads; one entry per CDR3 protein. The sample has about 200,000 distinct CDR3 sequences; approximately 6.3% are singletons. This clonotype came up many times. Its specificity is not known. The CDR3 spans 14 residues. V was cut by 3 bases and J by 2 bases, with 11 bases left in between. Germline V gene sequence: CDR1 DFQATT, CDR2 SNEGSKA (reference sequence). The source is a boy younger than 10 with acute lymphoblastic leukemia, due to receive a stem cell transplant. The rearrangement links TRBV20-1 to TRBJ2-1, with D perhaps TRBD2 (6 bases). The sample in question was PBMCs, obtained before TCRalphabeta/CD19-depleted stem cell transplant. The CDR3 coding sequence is TGCAGTGCTAGTCCGGGACTCCCCTACAATGAGCAGTTCTTC. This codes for CSASPGLPYNEQFF.